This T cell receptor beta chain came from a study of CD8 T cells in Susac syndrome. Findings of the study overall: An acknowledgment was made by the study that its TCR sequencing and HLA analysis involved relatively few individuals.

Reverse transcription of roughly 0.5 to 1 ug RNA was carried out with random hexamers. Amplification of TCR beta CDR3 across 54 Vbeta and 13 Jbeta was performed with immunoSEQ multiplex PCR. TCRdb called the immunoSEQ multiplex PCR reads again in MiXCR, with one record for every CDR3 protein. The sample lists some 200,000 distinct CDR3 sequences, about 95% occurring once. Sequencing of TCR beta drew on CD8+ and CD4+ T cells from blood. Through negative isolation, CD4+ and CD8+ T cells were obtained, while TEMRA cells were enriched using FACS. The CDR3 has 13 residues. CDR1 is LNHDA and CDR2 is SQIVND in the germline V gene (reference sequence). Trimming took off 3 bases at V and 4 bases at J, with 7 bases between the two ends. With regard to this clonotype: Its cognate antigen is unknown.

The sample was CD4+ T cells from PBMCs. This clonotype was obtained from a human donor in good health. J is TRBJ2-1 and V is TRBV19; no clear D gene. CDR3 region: CASSMGRYNEQFF. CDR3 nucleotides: TGTGCCAGTAGTATGGGCAGGTACAATGAGCAGTTCTTC. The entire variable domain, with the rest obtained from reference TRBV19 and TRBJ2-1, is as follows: DGGITQSPKYLFRKEGQNVTLSCEQNLNHDAMYWYRQDPGQGLRLIYYSQIVNDFQKGDIAEGYSVSREKKESFPLTVTSAQKNPTAFYLCASSMGRYNEQFFGPGTRLTVL.